This TCR beta chain was recovered during a study of blood T cell repertoires in COVID-19. Germline trimming cut 1 base from V and 4 bases from J; bases unmatched to any gene: 3. The CDR3 sequence is 15 residues long. CDR1 and CDR2 from the germline V gene are SGHNT and YYREEE (reference sequence). Data came from immunoSEQ multiplex PCR; TCRdb stores just in-frame clones and leaves some out. Altogether approximately 360,000 clones are present, roughly 86% being singletons, with the ten largest covering roughly 1.9%. Sequencing was carried out using PBMCs or T cells enriched from blood (not recorded which). The chain combines TRBV5-4 with TRBJ2-1; 9 bases map to TRBD2. The clonotype was recovered from a man aged 35-49 years in a cohort exposed to, infected with or recovered from COVID-19 (not recorded which). The CDR3 here is CASSLTSGFYNEQFF. As DNA, the CDR3 is TGTGCCAGCAGCTTGACTAGCGGGTTTTACAATGAGCAGTTCTTC.